Following are 11 T cell receptor beta chains from one sample sequenced in a study of T cell responses to AZD1222 COVID-19 vaccine. Method: immunoSEQ multiplex PCR; TCRdb's copy keeps in-frame clones and lacks some. This sample carries roughly 140,000 clones, 92% of them seen once, and the ten largest clones take about 3.3%. The sequencing here drew on peripheral blood, taken 28 days after the second AZD1222 dose. The receptors derive from an adult who received the AZD1222 COVID-19 vaccine.

V is TRBV5-1 and J is TRBJ2-2, with D hard to call. There are 14 residues in the CDR3. The V and J ends lost 0 bases and 3 bases respectively, with 6 bases between them. Germline CDR1 SGHRS, CDR2 YFSETQ. This chain's CDR3 is CASSLVADTGELFF. In nucleotides, the CDR3 is TGCGCCAGCAGCTTGGTCGCGGACACCGGGGAGCTGTTTTTT.

The V gene is TRBV5-1, the J gene TRBJ2-1, with 16 bases matching TRBD2. The CDR3 has 19 amino acids. V lost 4 bases to trimming and J lost 7 bases; unmatched junction nucleotides: 14. Germline CDR1 and CDR2: SGHRS and YFSETQ. CDR3 sequence (DNA): TGCGCCAGCAGCCCGGGACTAGCGGGAGGGAGCGGTCGGGTAAATGAGCAGTTCTTC. Its protein is CASSPGLAGGSGRVNEQFF.

This chain joins TRBV6-2 or TRBV6-3 and TRBJ2-1, with 10 bases aligning to TRBD2. V lost 1 base, J lost 0 bases, and 3 bases stayed unmatched. This CDR3 comprises 17 residues. The germline V gene encodes CDR1 MNHEY and CDR2 SVGEGT. Here the CDR3 DNA reads TGTGCCAGCAGTTACTGGGCTAGCGGGAGCTCCTACAATGAGCAGTTCTTC. This encodes CASSYWASGSSYNEQFF.

V usage is TRBV11-2 and J usage is TRBJ1-4; D unresolved. V lost 2 bases, J lost 0 bases, and 7 bases lay in between. Germline V lookup: CDR1 SGHAT, CDR2 FQNNGV. There are 15 residues in the CDR3. CDR3: CASSLMTATNEKLFF. For the CDR3, the DNA is TGTGCCAGCAGCTTAATGACCGCAACTAATGAAAAACTGTTTTTT.

V usage is TRBV25-1 and J usage is TRBJ1-3, with D hard to call. This CDR3 has 15 amino acids. V lost 3 bases to trimming and J lost 1 base, with 10 bases between them. Looked up from germline, CDR1 is MGHDK and CDR2 is SYGVNS. Here the CDR3 reads CASSEAGASGNTIYF. The CDR3 coding sequence is TGTGCCAGCAGTGAGGCAGGAGCTTCTGGAAACACCATATATTTT.

The genes are TRBV2 and TRBJ1-5; D uncertain. The germline V gene encodes CDR1 SNHLY and CDR2 FYNNEI. V lost 6 bases and J 5 bases, leaving 8 bases between the germline ends. This CDR3 comprises 12 residues. This CDR3 reads CASRGGDQPQHF. In DNA form, the CDR3 reads TGTGCCAGCAGGGGAGGAGATCAGCCCCAGCATTTT.

This clone was seen a few times. The chain joins TRBV12-5 to TRBJ1-1; 7 nucleotides line up with TRBD1. The CDR3 consists of 18 residues. Germline CDR1 reads LGHNT; CDR2 reads FRNRAP. The V segment lost 6 bases and the J segment 2 bases; nucleotides outside the gene matches: 18. CDR3 protein: CASGKTFQNPGGNTEAFF. DNA of the CDR3: TGTGCTAGTGGAAAGACATTCCAAAATCCAGGGGGAAACACTGAAGCTTTCTTT.

The V call is TRBV9, the J call TRBJ2-2, with D perhaps matching TRBD1 (7 bases). The germline V gene encodes CDR1 SGDLS and CDR2 YYNGEE. V was cut by 0 bases and J by 4 bases, with 10 bases left in between. The CDR3 covers 15 residues. CDR3 protein: CASSVDQGGTGELFF. CDR3 DNA sequence: TGTGCCAGCAGCGTAGACCAGGGGGGCACCGGGGAGCTGTTTTTT.

CDR3 nucleotide sequence: TGCGCCAGCAGCGAGACGACCGGGAGGAACACTGAAGCTTTCTTT. Residues: CASSETTGRNTEAFF. The V call is TRBV5-1, the J call TRBJ1-1; D uncertain. The CDR3 has 15 residues. Per the germline V gene, CDR1 is SGHRS and CDR2 is YFSETQ. V dropped 4 bases and J dropped 1 base, with 14 bases sitting between them.

In this sample, this clone turned up a few times. The V gene is TRBV7-3, the J gene TRBJ2-7; D gene uncertain. CDR1 and CDR2 (germline): SGHTA, FQGTGA. This CDR3 is 12 amino acids long. The V end lost 5 bases, the J end lost 9 bases, and 14 bases lay between the germline ends. CDR3 region: CASSPRIGVQYF. The CDR3 region has the DNA TGTGCCAGCAGCCCGCGGATAGGCGTGCAGTACTTC.

This chain connects TRBV30 to TRBJ2-2, with 7 positions matching TRBD2. The CDR3 is made up of 16 amino acids. J lost 3 bases, V lost 0 bases, and 7 bases had no gene match. Germline V CDR1 and CDR2: GTSNPN, SVGIG (reference sequence). The CDR3 protein is CAWSVLQREDTGELFF. The CDR3 DNA is TGTGCCTGGAGTGTACTCCAACGGGAGGACACCGGGGAGCTGTTTTTT.